The entry below describes one T cell receptor (beta chain). Antigen: not known. Germline values: CDR1 SQVTM, CDR2 ANQGSEA. CDR3 length equals 15 residues. Included in the TCR beta cDNA libraries were unique molecular identifiers. Each CDR3 protein is one row after TCRdb ran MiXCR on the PCR reads. The data show about 820,000 distinct CDR3 sequences, with about 50% seen just once and 4.6% held by the top ten. These data come from a study of post-analysis software for immune sequencing data. General observations from the study: Patients with multiple sclerosis recorded significantly lower normalized Chao1 diversity than controls, the study found. In patients, TRBV5-6, TRBV5-1 and TRBV20-1 belonged to 4 or 5 TRBV segments found more frequently than in controls.

V and J are TRBV29-1 and TRBJ2-4, with D unclear. The tail of the sequence fits TRBJ2-7 better, so the J call may be wrong. The sample was blood. This TCR was sampled from a girl under 18 with multiple sclerosis. DNA for the CDR3: TGCAGCGTTGCTAGTTTGTTATCCGTCCCCTACGAGCAGTACTTC. This codes for CSVASLLSVPYEQYF.